These 5 T cell receptor beta chains were sequenced from one sample in a study of Ad26.COV2.S vaccination and SARS-CoV-2 variants. This table comes from immunoSEQ multiplex PCR, and its TCRdb copy is limited to in-frame clones, with some not included. The sample contains about 420,000 clones, 88% of which appear only once. The treatment here: roughly 18 received Ad26.COV2.S at low or high dose, single or two shots; five or six received placebo; per-sample allocation not given. The samples were gathered on day 63 after the first injection of vaccine or placebo. The starting material was peripheral blood, obtained in a trial of Ad26.COV2.S vaccine versus placebo. The receptors originated from a person aged 18-60 years who received the Ad26.COV2.S COVID-19 vaccine or a placebo.

The table lists this clone with a few counts. The rearrangement uses TRBV3-1 (or the pseudogene TRBV3-2) and TRBJ2-7; D perhaps matches TRBD2 (6 bases). Germline V gene sequence: CDR1 LGHDT, CDR2 YNNKEL (reference sequence). V lost 0 bases, J lost 0 bases, and 15 bases lay in between. This CDR3 has 17 amino acids. The DNA of the CDR3 is TGTGCCAGCAGCCAAGATTCTGCCGGGGGTTTCTCCTACGAGCAGTACTTC. This sequence encodes CASSQDSAGGFSYEQYF.

The J gene is TRBJ1-5, the V gene TRBV27; TRBD1 matches at 7 bases. The V gene end was trimmed by 8 bases and the J gene end by 4 bases; junction bases not matched to a gene: 8. Germline assignment: CDR1 MNHEY and CDR2 SMNVEV (reference sequence). The CDR3 has 14 amino acids. CDR3 residues: CASSGKTGNQPQHF. CDR3 sequence (DNA): TGTGCCAGCTCCGGAAAGACAGGGAATCAGCCCCAGCATTTT.

This clone was counted a few times. The genes are TRBV5-1 and TRBJ2-3, with TRBD1 matching 7 bases. Germline V gene sequence: CDR1 SGHRS, CDR2 YFSETQ. After removal of 4 bases from V and 4 bases from J, the junction contained 12 bases not matched to a gene. This CDR3 is built from 16 residues. CDR3 residues: CASSTGDSSYADTQYF. In DNA form, the CDR3 reads TGCGCCAGCAGCACAGGGGACAGCTCTTACGCAGATACGCAGTATTTT.

The chain carries TRBV10-1 and TRBJ2-7; 7 bases align to TRBD1. Unmatched junction bases numbered 2, after V lost 2 bases and J lost 1 base. This CDR3 spans 14 amino acids. Per germline, CDR1 WNHNN and CDR2 SYGVQD (reference sequence). The CDR3 sequence is CASSEDRESYEQYF. As DNA, the CDR3 is TGCGCCAGCAGTGAGGACAGGGAATCCTACGAGCAGTACTTC.

V is TRBV7-2 and J is TRBJ2-7, with D unresolved. Trimming left V 5 bases short and J 2 bases short, with 13 bases between. Per the germline V gene, CDR1 is SGHTA and CDR2 is FQGNSA. This CDR3 comprises 14 residues. CDR3 sequence reads: CASSPDPLTYEQYF. As DNA, the CDR3 is TGTGCCAGCAGCCCTGACCCCCTTACCTACGAGCAGTACTTC. Complete variable domain (other parts from reference TRBV7-2 and TRBJ2-7): GAGVSQSPSNKVTEKGKDVELRCDPISGHTALYWYRQSLGQGLEFLIYFQGNSAPDKSGLPSDRFSAERTGGSVSTLTIQRTQQEDSAVYLCASSPDPLTYEQYFGPGTRLTVT.